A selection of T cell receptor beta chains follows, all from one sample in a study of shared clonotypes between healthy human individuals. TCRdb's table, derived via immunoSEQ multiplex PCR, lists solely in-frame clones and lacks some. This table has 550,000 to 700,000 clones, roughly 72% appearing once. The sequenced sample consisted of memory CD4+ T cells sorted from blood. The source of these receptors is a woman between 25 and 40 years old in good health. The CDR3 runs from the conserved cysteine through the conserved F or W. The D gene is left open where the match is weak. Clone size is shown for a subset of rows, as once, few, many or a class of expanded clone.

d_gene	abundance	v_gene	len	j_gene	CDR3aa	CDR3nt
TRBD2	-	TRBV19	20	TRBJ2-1	CASSMIRLAGVIGSYNEQFF	TGTGCCAGTAGTATGATCCGACTAGCGGGAGTTATCGGTTCCTACAATGAGCAGTTCTTC
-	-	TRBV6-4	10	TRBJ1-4	CVRGGEKLFF	TGTGTTCGGGGCGGTGAAAAACTGTTTTTT
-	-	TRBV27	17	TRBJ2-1	CASSSQGGDISYNEQFF	TGTGCCAGCAGTTCCCAGGGTGGCGATATCTCTTACAATGAGCAGTTCTTC
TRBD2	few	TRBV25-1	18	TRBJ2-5	CASSGSGLAVWDQETQYF	TGTGCCAGCAGTGGATCGGGACTAGCGGTTTGGGACCAAGAGACCCAGTACTTC
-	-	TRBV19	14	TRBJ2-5	CASSSIGGEETQYF	TGTGCCAGTAGCAGTATAGGAGGCGAAGAGACCCAGTACTTC
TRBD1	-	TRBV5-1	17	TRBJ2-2	CASSLITGTGSTGELFF	TGCGCCAGCAGCTTGATAACCGGGACAGGGAGTACCGGGGAGCTGTTTTTT
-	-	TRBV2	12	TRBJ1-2	CASSPSVQSYTF	TGTGCCAGCAGTCCCAGCGTACAAAGCTACACCTTC
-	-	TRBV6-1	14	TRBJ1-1	CASSEGFRNTEAFF	TGTGCCAGCAGTGAGGGTTTCCGGAACACTGAAGCTTTCTTT
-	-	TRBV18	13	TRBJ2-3	CASSPGTADTQYF	TGTGCCAGCTCACCCGGGACCGCAGATACGCAGTATTTT
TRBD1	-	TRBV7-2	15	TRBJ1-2	CASSALDGTGEGYTF	TGTGCCAGCAGCGCTTTGGACGGGACAGGAGAAGGCTACACCTTC
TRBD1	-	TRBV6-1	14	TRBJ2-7	CASSEVRGSYEQYF	TGTGCCAGCAGTGAAGTCAGGGGGTCCTACGAGCAGTACTTC
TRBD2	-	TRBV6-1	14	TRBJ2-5	CASSVQAGEETQYF	TGTGCCAGCAGTGTTCAAGCGGGAGAAGAGACCCAGTACTTC
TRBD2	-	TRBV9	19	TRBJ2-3	CASSVDATSGRRGPGTQYF	TGTGCCAGCAGCGTAGACGCGACTAGCGGGAGACGGGGGCCAGGTACGCAGTATTTT
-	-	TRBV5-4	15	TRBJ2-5	CASSLGRRGGETQYF	TGTGCCAGCAGCTTGGGCCGCAGAGGGGGTGAGACCCAGTACTTC
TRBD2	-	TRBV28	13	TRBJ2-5	CASTRGGQETQYF	TGTGCCAGCACCCGGGGGGGGCAAGAGACCCAGTACTTC
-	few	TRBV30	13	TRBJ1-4	CAWSVQTNEKLFF	TGTGCCTGGAGTGTGCAGACTAATGAAAAACTGTTTTTT
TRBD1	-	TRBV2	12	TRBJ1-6	CASSAQEGTVHF	TGTGCCAGCAGTGCCCAGGAGGGGACAGTACACTTT
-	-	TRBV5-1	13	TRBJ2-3	CASSLSTGIAQYF	TGCGCCAGCAGCTTGTCCACAGGGATTGCGCAGTATTTT
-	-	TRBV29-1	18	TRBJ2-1	CSVGGWGYGSGSYNEQFF	TGCAGCGTTGGGGGCTGGGGGTACGGGAGCGGGTCCTACAATGAGCAGTTCTTC
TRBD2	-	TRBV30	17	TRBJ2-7	CAWNPGRSRDPTYEQYF	TGTGCCTGGAACCCCGGGAGGTCCCGAGATCCCACCTACGAGCAGTACTTC
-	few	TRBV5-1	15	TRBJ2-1	CASSHDSSSYNEQFF	TGCGCCAGCAGCCATGACTCTAGCTCCTACAATGAGCAGTTCTTC
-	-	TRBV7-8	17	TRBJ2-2	CASSVERRGSNTGELFF	TGTGCCAGCAGTGTTGAGCGGAGAGGCTCGAACACCGGGGAGCTGTTTTTT
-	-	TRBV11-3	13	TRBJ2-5	CASSPGPQETQYF	TGTGCCAGCAGCCCAGGGCCCCAAGAGACCCAGTACTTC
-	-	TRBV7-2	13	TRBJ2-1	CASSRGQGNEQFF	TGTGCCAGCAGCCGTGGTCAGGGGAATGAGCAGTTCTTC
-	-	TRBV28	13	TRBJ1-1	CASSLRLETEAFF	TGTGCCAGCAGTTTACGTCTGGAGACTGAAGCTTTCTTT
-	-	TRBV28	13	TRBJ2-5	CASTEQIGETQYF	TGTGCCAGCACTGAACAGATAGGAGAGACCCAGTACTTC
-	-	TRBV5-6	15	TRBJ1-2	CASSLAGGADYGYTF	TGTGCCAGCAGCTTGGCCGGGGGCGCGGACTATGGCTACACCTTC
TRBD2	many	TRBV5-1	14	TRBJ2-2	CASSTSGSDGELFF	TGCGCCAGCAGCACAAGCGGGAGTGACGGGGAGCTGTTTTTT
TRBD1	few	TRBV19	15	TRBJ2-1	CASSSGGTGGNEQFF	TGTGCCAGTAGTTCAGGGGGGACAGGGGGCAATGAGCAGTTCTTC
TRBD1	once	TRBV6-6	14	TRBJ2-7	CASSSGTVTYEQYF	TGTGCCAGCAGTTCCGGGACAGTAACCTACGAGCAGTACTTC
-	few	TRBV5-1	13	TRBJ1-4	CASSFNRNEKLFF	TGCGCCAGCAGCTTCAACAGAAATGAAAAACTGTTTTTT
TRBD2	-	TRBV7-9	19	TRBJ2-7	CASSSGRGRMPSGTYEQYF	TGTGCCAGCAGCTCCGGACGGGGCCGGATGCCTAGCGGGACCTACGAGCAGTACTTC
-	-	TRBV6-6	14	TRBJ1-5	CAGSIGGANQPQHF	TGTGCCGGATCAATAGGGGGGGCCAATCAGCCCCAGCATTTT
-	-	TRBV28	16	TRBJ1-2	CASSSETGPLDYGYTF	TGTGCCAGCAGTTCCGAGACAGGTCCCCTGGACTATGGCTACACCTTC
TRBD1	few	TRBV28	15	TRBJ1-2	CASSPPSWQGALGPF	TGTGCCAGCAGTCCCCCCTCTTGGCAGGGGGCGCTTGGCCCCTTC
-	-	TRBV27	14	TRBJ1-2	CASSLREGHYGYTF	TGTGCCAGCAGCCTGCGGGAGGGCCACTATGGCTACACCTTC
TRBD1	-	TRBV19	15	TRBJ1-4	CASSIPSGTGEKLFF	TGTGCCAGTAGTATACCCTCTGGGACAGGCGAAAAACTGTTTTTT
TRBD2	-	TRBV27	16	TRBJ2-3	CASSPRSGSVTDTQYF	TGTGCCAGCAGTCCGCGTAGCGGGAGCGTCACAGATACGCAGTATTTT